This T cell receptor (beta chain) was identified during a study of blood T cell repertoires in COVID-19 (dated by TCRdb to about 2020). With respect to the entire study: The collaborator samples originated in the United States, Italy and Spain and spanned the acute and convalescent phases of COVID-19. The prospective study material was composed of cDNA or gDNA derived from T cells, B-cell-depleted T cells, or PBMCs. Subjects who had been exposed to COVID-19, were actively infected with it, or had recovered from it provided the deeply sampled blood TCRbeta repertoires that made up the dataset. The repertoires were released in a freely available public database intended as a resource for research on the immune response to SARS-CoV-2. Samples were obtained from the ongoing ImmuneRACE study (first 160 participants) and from over 1,000 subjects provided by 6 global collaborators. Sample metadata almost always included a de-identified subject ID, COVID-19 status, age in years and sex. HLA class I and class II types, where available, came from metadata supplied by the sample provider rather than from assay-based typing.

Participants in the prospective study were aged roughly 18 to 90 years, lived in 24 United States geographic areas, and enrolled through a virtual design. To assign participants to cohorts, the prospective study relied on clinical history that participants themselves reported in a screening survey and a study questionnaire. ImmuneRACE Cohort 3 recovered participants were defined by two consecutive negative NP/OP PCR tests, healthcare professional clearance, or symptom resolution. In the prospective study, whole blood, serum and a nasopharyngeal or oropharyngeal swab were collected from each participant by mobile phlebotomists. Additional blood draws and questionnaires over an approximately two-month period could optionally be provided by prospective study participants. Prospective study blood samples were shipped either frozen or at room temperature before DNA extraction. In regard to this clone: Its antigen has not been determined. Base qualities are not provided; no much larger clone lies one nucleotide away.

V loses 0 bases, J loses 8 bases, and the germline ends lie 16 bases apart. The CDR3 goes from the cysteine to the phenylalanine over 15 residues. Just CDR3 DNA is preserved here, 45 bases in frame from base 1. Reading the germline V gene gives CDR1 MNHEY and CDR2 SVGAGI. Here is what the overall study found, with its caveats: The amount of clinical and demographic metadata varied by source and participant and was provided uncurated.

TCRbeta CDR3 regions were amplified from genomic DNA using the immunoSEQ Assay, a bias-controlled multiplex PCR. Per the original workflow: Nucleated cell counts per sample were estimated from amplification of reference gene primers within the assay. To quantify the absolute abundance of each unique TCRbeta CDR3 rearrangement, sequence reads were collapsed and filtered. Productive Simpson clonality was computed per sample as the square root of Simpson's diversity index over productive rearrangements. TCRdb stores this immuneACCESS table with in-frame sequences only. Part of the clones is absent; in the studies checked, under half of the shortfall reflects unresolved V genes, and no reason is known for the rest. Clonal size and the V and J genes are those of that table, whereas D and trimming came from the DNA. The sample records some 460,000 clones, about 90% of which are singletons. 0.65% to 0.9% of the sample lies in the top ten.

Rearrangement joined TRBV6-5 to TRBJ1-2; too little of a D gene remains to name it. Sequencing used PBMCs or T cells enriched from blood (not recorded which). This TCR was recovered from a woman in her late teens or twenties who had recovered from COVID-19. The nucleotide sequence reads TGTGCCAGCAGTTACTCGAGGGCATCCCCGAACGGCTACACCTTC. It is translated as CASSYSRASPNGYTF.